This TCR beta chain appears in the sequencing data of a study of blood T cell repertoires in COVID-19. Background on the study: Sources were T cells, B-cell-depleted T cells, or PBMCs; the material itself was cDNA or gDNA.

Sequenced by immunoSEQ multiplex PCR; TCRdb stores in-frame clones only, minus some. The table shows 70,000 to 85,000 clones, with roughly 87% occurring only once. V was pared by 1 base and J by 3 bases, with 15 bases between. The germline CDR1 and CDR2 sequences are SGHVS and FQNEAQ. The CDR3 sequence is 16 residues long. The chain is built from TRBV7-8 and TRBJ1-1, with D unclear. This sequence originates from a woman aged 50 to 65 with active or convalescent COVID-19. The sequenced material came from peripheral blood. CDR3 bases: TGTGCCAGCAGCTTAGGGACGGGCGGGAGTGACACTGAAGCTTTCTTT. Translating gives CASSLGTGGSDTEAFF. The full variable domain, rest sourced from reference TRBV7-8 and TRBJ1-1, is GAGVSQSPRYKVAKRGQDVALRCDPISGHVSLFWYQQALGQGPEFLTYFQNEAQLDKSGLPSDRFFAERPEGSVSTLKIQRTQQEDSAVYLCASSLGTGGSDTEAFFGQGTRLTVV.